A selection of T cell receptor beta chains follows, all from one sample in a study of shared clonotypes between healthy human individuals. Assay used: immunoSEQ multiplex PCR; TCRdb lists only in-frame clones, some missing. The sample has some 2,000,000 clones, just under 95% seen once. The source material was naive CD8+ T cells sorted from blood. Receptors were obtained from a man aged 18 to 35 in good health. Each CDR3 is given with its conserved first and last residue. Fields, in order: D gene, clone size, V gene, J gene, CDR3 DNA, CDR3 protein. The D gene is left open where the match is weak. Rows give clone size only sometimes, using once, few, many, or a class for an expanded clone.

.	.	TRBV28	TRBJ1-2	TGTGCCAGCGGCTCTTGGACAGAAGATGGCTACACCTTC	CASGSWTEDGYTF
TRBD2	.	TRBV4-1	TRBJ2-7	TGCGCCAGCAGCCATCTAGCGGGGGAGAACTACGAGCAGTACTTC	CASSHLAGENYEQYF
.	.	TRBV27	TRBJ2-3	TGTGCCAGCAGTTTTAAGTCTAGGGAACCTCCGTCAGATACGCAGTATTTT	CASSFKSREPPSDTQYF
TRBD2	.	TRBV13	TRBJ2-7	TGTGCCAGCAGCTTAGGTGCGGGAGGCTACGAGCAGTACTTC	CASSLGAGGYEQYF
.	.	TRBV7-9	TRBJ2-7	TGTGCCAGCACCAAAGCTACAGGGATTTCCTCCGAGCAGTACTTC	CASTKATGISSEQYF
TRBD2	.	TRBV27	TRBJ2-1	TGTGCCAGCAGTTTATCCCGGACTAGCGGCAATGAGCAGTTCTTC	CASSLSRTSGNEQFF
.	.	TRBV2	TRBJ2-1	TGTGCCAGCACAACCGTCTGGTTATCCTACAATGAGCAGTTCTTC	CASTTVWLSYNEQFF
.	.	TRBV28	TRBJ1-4	TGTGCCAGCAGGGAAGAATCTGAAAAACTGTTTTTT	CASREESEKLFF
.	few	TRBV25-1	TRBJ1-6	TGTGCCAGCAGTGAATATCGATCACCCCTCCACTTT	CASSEYRSPLHF
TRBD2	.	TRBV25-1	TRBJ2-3	TGTGCCAGCAGTAGACTAGCGGGGGATACGCAGTATTTT	CASSRLAGDTQYF
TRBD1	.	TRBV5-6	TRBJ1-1	TGTGCCAGCAGCTTGGAAGGACAGGGAACGGGCACTGAAGCTTTCTTT	CASSLEGQGTGTEAFF
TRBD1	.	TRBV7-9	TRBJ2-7	TGTGCCAGCAGCTCGAGAGAACAGGGGGGTTCCTACGAGCAGTACTTC	CASSSREQGGSYEQYF
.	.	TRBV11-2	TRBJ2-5	TGTGCCAGCAGCTCGTCAGGGTACCAAGAGACCCAGTACTTC	CASSSSGYQETQYF
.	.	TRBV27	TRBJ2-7	TGTGCCAGCAGTTTAGGGAGGACCTACGAGCAGTACTTC	CASSLGRTYEQYF
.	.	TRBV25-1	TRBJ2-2	TGTGCCAGCAGTGACCCCCCCGGGACGACCGGGGAGCTGTTTTTT	CASSDPPGTTGELFF
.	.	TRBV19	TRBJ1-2	TGTGCCAGTAGTGCCGGGTTCCAAGGCTACACCTTC	CASSAGFQGYTF
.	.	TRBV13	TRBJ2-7	TGTGCCAGCAGCTTGGGCGGGACCTACGAGCAGTACTTC	CASSLGGTYEQYF
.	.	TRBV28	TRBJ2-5	TGTGCCAGCAGCCCTCCGGGGGAGTCCCAGGAGACCCAGTACTTC	CASSPPGESQETQYF
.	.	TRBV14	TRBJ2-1	TGTGCCAGCAGCCCGGACCCCGACAATGAGCAGTTCTTC	CASSPDPDNEQFF
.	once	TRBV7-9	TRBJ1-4	TGTGCCAGCAGCTTAGCGCAGCCTGGTGAAAAACTGTTTTTT	CASSLAQPGEKLFF
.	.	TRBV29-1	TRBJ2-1	TGCAGCGTTGTCCGAATGGGGGATCCCTACAATGAGCAGTTCTTC	CSVVRMGDPYNEQFF
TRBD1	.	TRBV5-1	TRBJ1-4	TGCGCCAGCAGCTTGACAGGGGATAATGAAAAACTGTTTTTT	CASSLTGDNEKLFF
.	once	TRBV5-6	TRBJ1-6	TGTGCCAGCAGCTTGGGTGGGTCCGGTTCACCCCTCCACTTT	CASSLGGSGSPLHF
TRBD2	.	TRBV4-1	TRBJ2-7	TGCGCCAGCAGCCAGATTCAGACGGCGGGAGTCACCTACGAGCAGTACTTC	CASSQIQTAGVTYEQYF
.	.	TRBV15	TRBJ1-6	TGTGCCACCAGCAGACTTCCGGGGTCACCCCTCCACTTT	CATSRLPGSPLHF
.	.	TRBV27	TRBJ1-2	TGTGCCAGCAGTTTGGGGTCTGTTTATGGCTACACCTTC	CASSLGSVYGYTF
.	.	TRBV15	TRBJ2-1	TGTGCCACCGGTTTGGGTCACCTCAGCTCCTACAATGAGCAGTTCTTC	CATGLGHLSSYNEQFF
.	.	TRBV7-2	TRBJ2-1	TGTGCCAGCAGCTTAGGGGCTAGCGAGATTTACAATGAGCAGTTCTTC	CASSLGASEIYNEQFF
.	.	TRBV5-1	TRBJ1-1	TGCGCCAGCAGCTCCCACTGGTCCCTGAACACTGAAGCTTTCTTT	CASSSHWSLNTEAFF
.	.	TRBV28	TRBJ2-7	TGTGCCAGCACTAGTTCCGGTGGGACAAGGGCCTACGAGAAGTACTTC	CASTSSGGTRAYEKYF
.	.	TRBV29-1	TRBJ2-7	TGCAGCCCCTTCCCCGACAGGAGATACGAGCAGTACTTC	CSPFPDRRYEQYF
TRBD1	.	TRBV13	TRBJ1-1	TGTGCCAGCAGCCCTTTCGGACAGGGGAACACTGAAGCTTTCTTT	CASSPFGQGNTEAFF
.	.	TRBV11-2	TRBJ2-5	TGTGCCAGCAGCTTAGTATTGTCACCCCAAGAGACCCAGTACTTC	CASSLVLSPQETQYF
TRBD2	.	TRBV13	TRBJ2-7	TGTGCCAGCAGCCAGCGGGGGGGAAGGTACGAGCAGTACTTC	CASSQRGGRYEQYF
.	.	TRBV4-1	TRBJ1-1	TGCGCCAGCAGCCTCGGACCCAACACTGAAGCTTTCTTT	CASSLGPNTEAFF
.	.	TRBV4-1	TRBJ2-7	TGCGCCAGCAGCCAAGGCGACGGCCCATACGAGCAGTACTTC	CASSQGDGPYEQYF
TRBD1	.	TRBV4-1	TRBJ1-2	TGCGCCAGCAGCCAGGGGACAGGGGGTGGGTATGGCTACACCTTC	CASSQGTGGGYGYTF
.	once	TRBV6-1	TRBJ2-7	TGTGCCAGCAGTGAAAACTGGGACTACGAGCAGTACTTC	CASSENWDYEQYF